This T cell receptor (beta chain) was captured in a study of OX40 agonist ivuxolimab in advanced cancers. The assay was immunoSEQ multiplex PCR, and TCRdb's table has in-frame clones only and misses some. Among about 150,000 clones listed, approximately 94% were seen once. The ends were cut back, 0 bases at V and 9 bases at J, with 9 bases in the middle. The CDR3 covers 12 residues. Germline CDR1 is GTSNPN and CDR2 is SVGIG (reference sequence). The sequences come from CD4+ or CD8+ T cells sorted from blood, collected in a trial of the OX40 agonist ivuxolimab. V gene TRBV30 combines with J gene TRBJ2-1; the D is unclear. The sequence derives from an adult with an advanced solid tumor such as melanoma, head and neck, liver or kidney cancer. This CDR3 reads CAWSVNTGEQFF. The CDR3 nucleotides are TGTGCCTGGAGTGTAAACACTGGTGAGCAGTTCTTC. Supplemented by reference TRBV30 and TRBJ2-1, the full variable domain reads SQTIHQWPATLVQPVGSPLSLECTVEGTSNPNLYWYRQAAGRGLQLLFYSVGIGQISSEVPQNLSASRPQDRQFILSSKKLLLSDSGFYLCAWSVNTGEQFFGPGTRLTVL.